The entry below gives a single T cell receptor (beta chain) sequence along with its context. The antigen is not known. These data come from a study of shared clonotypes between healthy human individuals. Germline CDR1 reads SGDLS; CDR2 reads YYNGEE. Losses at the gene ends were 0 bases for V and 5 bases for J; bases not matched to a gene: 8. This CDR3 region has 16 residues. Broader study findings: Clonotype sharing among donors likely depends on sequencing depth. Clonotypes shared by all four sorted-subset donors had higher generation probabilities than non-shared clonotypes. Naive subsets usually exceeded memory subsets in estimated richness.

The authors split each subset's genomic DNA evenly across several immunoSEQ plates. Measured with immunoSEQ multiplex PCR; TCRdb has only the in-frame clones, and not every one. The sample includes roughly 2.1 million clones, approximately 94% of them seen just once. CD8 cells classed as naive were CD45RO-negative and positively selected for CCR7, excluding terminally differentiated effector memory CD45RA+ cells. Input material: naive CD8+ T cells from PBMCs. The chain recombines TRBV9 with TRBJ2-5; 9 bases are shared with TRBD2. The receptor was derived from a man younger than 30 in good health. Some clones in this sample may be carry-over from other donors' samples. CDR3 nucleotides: TGTGCCAGCAGCGTAGAGGGCGGGAGGGCATTCGAGACCCAGTACTTC. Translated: CASSVEGGRAFETQYF.